A single sample gave rise to the 21 T cell receptor beta chains below, sequenced in a study of blood T cell repertoires in COVID-19. Measured with immunoSEQ multiplex PCR; TCRdb has only the in-frame clones, and not every one. This sample has roughly 300,000 clones, with approximately 86% found just once. The sequencing sample was made of PBMCs or T cells enriched from blood (not recorded which). These receptor sequences come from a woman in her 40s with acute COVID-19.

The genes are TRBV2 and TRBJ2-6, with D possibly matching TRBD2 (5 bases). Germline CDR1 SNHLY, CDR2 FYNNEI. The V end lost 4 bases, the J end lost 0 bases, and 19 bases lay between the germline ends. The CDR3 contains 19 residues. The CDR3 protein is CASSALLGVRLSGANVLTF. CDR3 DNA sequence: TGTGCCAGCAGTGCGTTACTAGGCGTCAGGCTCTCTGGGGCCAACGTCCTGACTTTC.

The sample holds a few counts of this clone. The V call is TRBV6-6, the J call TRBJ2-7; no clear D. Germline V gene sequence: CDR1 MNHNY, CDR2 SVGAGI (reference sequence). The CDR3 length is 11 residues. V was clipped by 5 bases and J by 7 bases, with 9 bases between them. The DNA for the CDR3 is TGTGCCAGCAGTAAGTCAGGAGAGCAGTACTTC. Its translation is CASSKSGEQYF.

V gene TRBV7-9 combines with J gene TRBJ1-2, with 9 positions matching TRBD1. The germline gives CDR1 SEHNR, CDR2 FQNEAQ (reference sequence). The J segment lost 4 bases and the V segment lost 5 bases, leaving 8 bases of the junction unmatched. This CDR3 is 15 amino acids long. The CDR3 nucleotides read TGTGCCAGCAGCCCACGGACAGGGGAAACCTATGGCTACACCTTC. It yields the protein CASSPRTGETYGYTF.

The rearrangement joins TRBV7-2 to TRBJ1-2; perhaps TRBD1 as D (6 bases). Germline CDR1 and CDR2: SGHTA and FQGNSA. Trimming took off 6 bases at V and 0 bases at J, with 14 bases between the two ends. This CDR3 is built from 15 residues. As DNA, the CDR3 is TGTGCCAGCAGTTATAGGACAGCTTCTAACTATGGCTACACCTTC. Amino acid sequence: CASSYRTASNYGYTF.

This sequence joins TRBV4-2 and TRBJ2-2; TRBD1 matches at 8 bases. After removal of 0 bases from V and 6 bases from J, the junction contained 0 bases not matched to a gene. The CDR3 runs 14 residues. The germline V gene has CDR1 LGHNA and CDR2 YNFKEQ. In DNA, the CDR3 is TGTGCCAGCAGCCAAGAACAGGGGGCCGGGGAGCTGTTTTTT. Translating it yields CASSQEQGAGELFF.

This clone was seen only once. The chain employs TRBV5-5 and TRBJ2-5; 9 bases map to TRBD2. Germline V CDR1 and CDR2: SGHKS, YYEKEE (reference sequence). CDR3 length: 16 amino acids. J was trimmed by 0 bases and V by 4 bases; bases with no gene match: 7. In DNA, the CDR3 is TGTGCCAGCAGCCTGTCTAGCGGGAAGTACCAAGAGACCCAGTACTTC. Translated, it gives CASSLSSGKYQETQYF.

The J gene is TRBJ2-3, the V gene TRBV24-1; the match to TRBD2 covers 9 bases. Trimming cost V 4 bases and J 2 bases; bases outside gene matches: 6. This CDR3 has 16 residues. Germline-derived CDR1 and CDR2 are KGHDR and SFDVKD. CDR3 coding DNA: TGTGCCACCAGTGACTCATCTAGCGGGAACACAGATACGCAGTATTTT. This codes for CATSDSSSGNTDTQYF.

This clone was found a few times. The chain couples TRBV25-1 to TRBJ1-2, with 9 positions matching TRBD1. There are 14 residues in the CDR3. With 4 bases clipped from V and 6 bases from J, the junction kept 6 bases outside the gene matches. Germline V gene data show CDR1 as MGHDK and CDR2 as SYGVNS. CDR3 sequence (DNA): TGTGCCAGCAGTGGTGACAGGGGGTTGAATGGCTACACCTTC. This codes for CASSGDRGLNGYTF.

V is TRBV27 and J is TRBJ1-1; D not certain. Trimming took 6 bases from V and 5 from J, leaving 16 bases between them. Per germline, CDR1 MNHEY and CDR2 SMNVEV (reference sequence). The CDR3 consists of 14 residues. This chain's CDR3 is CASSVLDSGTEAFF. The CDR3 bases are TGTGCCAGCAGCGTATTAGATAGTGGTACTGAAGCTTTCTTT.

Many counts were recorded for this clone. The chain uses TRBV21-1 and TRBJ1-1. TRBV21-1 is a known pseudogene. This CDR3 has 14 residues. CDR3 in DNA: TGTGCCAGCAGCCCGCAGGACTTAAGGAATTCAGCTTTCTTT. Residues: CASSPQDLRNSAFF.

The chain recombines TRBV11-2 with TRBJ1-6; D may be TRBD1 (5 bases). This CDR3 contains 15 residues. The germline V gene encodes CDR1 SGHAT and CDR2 FQNNGV. Trimming took 4 bases from V and 5 from J, leaving 12 bases between them. The CDR3 bases are TGTGCCAGCAGCTCGGGGGGAAACCATAATTCACCCCTCCACTTT. This gives the protein CASSSGGNHNSPLHF.

The V call is TRBV2, the J call TRBJ1-2, with a weak D call TRBD1 (6 bases). V was shortened by 4 bases and J by 7 bases, with 13 bases between the two germline ends. Germline V lookup: CDR1 SNHLY, CDR2 FYNNEI. The CDR3 extends over 13 amino acids. Here the CDR3 DNA reads TGTGCCAGCAGTGTAGGTACAGGGCTTGGCTACACCTTC. This sequence encodes CASSVGTGLGYTF.

The gene calls are TRBV3-1 (or the pseudogene TRBV3-2) and TRBJ1-2; D may be TRBD1 (5 bases). This CDR3 comprises 14 residues. Looked up from germline, CDR1 is LGHDT and CDR2 is YNNKEL (reference sequence). With 4 bases removed from V and 8 bases from J, the gap between germline ends came to 17 bases. In DNA form, the CDR3 reads TGTGCCAGCAGCCCCAAATCCGGGGGGTTCGGCTACACCTTC. Amino acids: CASSPKSGGFGYTF.

This sequence joins TRBV7-3 and TRBJ1-3, with TRBD1 identical over 7 bases. CDR3 size: 16 residues. Germline CDR1 SGHTA, CDR2 FQGTGA. Trimming removed 5 bases from V and 2 bases from J; junction bases left unmatched: 9. CDR3 coding DNA: TGTGCCAGCAGCCCTGGACCCGACAGGGCTGGAAACACCATATATTTT. Its translation: CASSPGPDRAGNTIYF. The complete variable domain, with remaining parts taken from reference TRBV7-3 and TRBJ1-3, reads GAGVSQTPSNKVTEKGKYVELRCDPISGHTALYWYRQSLGQGPEFLIYFQGTGAADDSGLPNDRFFAVRPEGSVSTLKIQRTERGDSAVYLCASSPGPDRAGNTIYFGEGSWLTVV.

The chain carries TRBV11-2 and TRBJ2-3, with 9 bases identical to TRBD2. The CDR3 consists of 17 residues. Looked up from germline, CDR1 is SGHAT and CDR2 is FQNNGV. The V segment lost 6 bases and the J segment 0 bases; nucleotides outside the gene matches: 10. DNA for the CDR3: TGTGCCAGCAGTAGCGGGGGTAACCCAACTAGCACAGATACGCAGTATTTT. Protein: CASSSGGNPTSTDTQYF.

The rearrangement links TRBV25-1 to TRBJ1-2; D gene unclear. Germline CDR1 MGHDK, CDR2 SYGVNS. V shed 3 bases and J shed 4 bases, with 12 bases lying between them. This CDR3 region has 14 residues. Here the CDR3 reads CASSDPGSIYGYTF. CDR3 bases: TGTGCCAGCAGTGACCCCGGGTCTATCTATGGCTACACCTTC.

This clone was detected a few times. The chain carries TRBV14 and TRBJ1-6, with D perhaps matching TRBD1 (5 bases). The CDR3 loop spans 12 amino acids. Germline loops: CDR1 SGHDN, CDR2 FVKESK. The V end was cut by 4 bases, the J end by 14 bases, with 12 bases between. The CDR3 nucleotides are TGTGCCAGCAGCCGCTCGGGGGGGGCCCTCCACTTT. Translation gives CASSRSGGALHF.

The chain uses TRBV2 and TRBJ2-6, with 7 bases aligning to TRBD1. The V segment lost 8 bases and the J segment 3 bases; nucleotides outside the gene matches: 7. CDR3 length: 15 residues. In germline, CDR1 is SNHLY, CDR2 FYNNEI. The CDR3 DNA follows: TGTGCCAGCGGAATCACAGGGGTTGGGGCCAACGTCCTGACTTTC. Its protein is CASGITGVGANVLTF.

V usage is TRBV28 and J usage is TRBJ1-6; TRBD1 agrees at 10 bases. CDR3 length: 16 residues. J gave up 11 bases and V 9 bases, and 16 bases lay outside the gene matches. CDR1 and CDR2 from the germline V gene are MDHEN and SYDVKM. The CDR3 loop is CASSRQGASLVAPLHF. The CDR3 nucleotides read TGTGCCAGTTCTCGACAGGGGGCGAGCCTCGTCGCACCCCTCCACTTT.

The V gene is TRBV27, the J gene TRBJ1-1, with D perhaps TRBD1 (6 bases). The CDR3 loop spans 14 amino acids. V was trimmed by 6 bases and J by 1 base, leaving 12 bases between them. Germline V lookup: CDR1 MNHEY, CDR2 SMNVEV (reference sequence). For the CDR3, the DNA is TGTGCCAGCAGAAGGGGGGGTCCGAACACTGAAGCTTTCTTT. It yields the protein CASRRGGPNTEAFF.

This sequence joins TRBV5-1 and TRBJ2-5; 7 bases line up with TRBD1. The CDR3 runs to 16 residues. The junction had 10 bases not matched to a gene; V was cut back by 3 bases and J by 2 bases. CDR1 SGHRS and CDR2 YFSETQ come from the germline V gene. The CDR3 nucleotides are TGCGCCAGCAGCTCGTCCGGGACAGTAGATCAAGAGACCCAGTACTTC. Protein sequence: CASSSSGTVDQETQYF.